Included here is one T cell receptor (beta chain) sequence, with context. The data derive from a study of identical twins. V dropped 3 bases and J dropped 5 bases, with 17 bases sitting between them. The CDR3 runs 16 residues. Germline lookup yields CDR1 KGHSH and CDR2 LQKENI. One entry per CDR3 protein results from TCRdb running MiXCR on the 5' RACE reads. The table lists about 490,000 distinct CDR3 sequences, roughly 15% of them singletons, with 0.35% to 0.45% in the top ten. These data were also filed under a second study, of yellow fever vaccine responses in identical twins.

The receptor was derived from a woman younger than 35 in good health. Input material: CD4+ T cells sorted from blood. The chain joins TRBV18 to TRBJ2-1; tentative D call: TRBD2 (5 bases). In DNA form, the CDR3 reads TGTGCCAGCTCACCGCGGGTAGCTGGTTTGGACAATGAGCAGTTCTTC. This codes for CASSPRVAGLDNEQFF.